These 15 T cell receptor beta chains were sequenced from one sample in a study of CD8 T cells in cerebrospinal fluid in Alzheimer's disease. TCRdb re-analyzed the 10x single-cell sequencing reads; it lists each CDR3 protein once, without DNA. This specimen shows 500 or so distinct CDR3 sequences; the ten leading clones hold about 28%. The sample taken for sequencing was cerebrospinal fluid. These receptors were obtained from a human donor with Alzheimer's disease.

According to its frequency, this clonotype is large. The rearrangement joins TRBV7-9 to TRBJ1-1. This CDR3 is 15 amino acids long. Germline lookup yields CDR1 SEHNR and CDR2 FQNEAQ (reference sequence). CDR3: CASSLAYEANTEAFF.

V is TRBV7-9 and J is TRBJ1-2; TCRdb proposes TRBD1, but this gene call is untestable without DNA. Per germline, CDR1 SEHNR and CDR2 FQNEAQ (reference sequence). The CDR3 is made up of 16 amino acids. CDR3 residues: CASSLATTGDNYGYTF.

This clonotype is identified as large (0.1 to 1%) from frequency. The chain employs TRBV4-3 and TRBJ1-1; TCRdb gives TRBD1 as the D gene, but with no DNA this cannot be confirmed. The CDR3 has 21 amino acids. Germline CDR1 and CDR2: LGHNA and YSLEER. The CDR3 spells CASSQDISAVGQVGRNTEAFF.

The CDR3 sequence: CASSGYVEGKLFF. This rearrangement joins TRBV7-2 to TRBJ1-4. CDR1 SGHTA and CDR2 FQGNSA come from the germline V gene. The CDR3 sequence is 13 residues long.

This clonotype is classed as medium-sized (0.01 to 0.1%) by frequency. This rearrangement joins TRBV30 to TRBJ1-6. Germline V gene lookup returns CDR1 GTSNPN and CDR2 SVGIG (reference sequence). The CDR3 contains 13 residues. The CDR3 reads CAWSVGTASPLHF.

This CDR3 reads CASSAGTSDTNNEQFF. The chain uses TRBV13 and TRBJ2-1; TCRdb picks TRBD2, but there is no DNA to check that call. The CDR3 has 16 residues. Germline lookup yields CDR1 PRHDT and CDR2 FYEKMQ (reference sequence).

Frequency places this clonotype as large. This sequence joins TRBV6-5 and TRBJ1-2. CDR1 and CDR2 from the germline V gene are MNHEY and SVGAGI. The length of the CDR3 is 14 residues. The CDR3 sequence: CASSYSSPRNGYTF.

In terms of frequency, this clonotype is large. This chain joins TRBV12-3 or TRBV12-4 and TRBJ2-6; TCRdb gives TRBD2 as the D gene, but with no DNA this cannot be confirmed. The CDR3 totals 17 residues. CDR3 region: CASGYPGLGSGANVLTF.

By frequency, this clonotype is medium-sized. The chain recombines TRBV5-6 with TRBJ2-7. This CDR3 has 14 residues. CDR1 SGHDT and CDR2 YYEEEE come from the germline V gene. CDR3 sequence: CASSFYRRPYEQYF.

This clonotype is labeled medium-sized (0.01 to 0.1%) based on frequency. The CDR3 sequence: CASEEDSYNEQFF. The chain combines TRBV25-1 with TRBJ2-1. The CDR3 is made up of 13 amino acids. Germline assignment: CDR1 MGHDK and CDR2 SYGVNS.

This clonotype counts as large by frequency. The CDR3 sequence: CASSLEAGTVTADTQYF. The chain is built from TRBV11-2 and TRBJ2-3; no DNA is available, so the TRBD1 call from TCRdb remains unchecked. CDR3 length: 17 residues. CDR1 SGHAT and CDR2 FQNNGV come from the germline V gene.

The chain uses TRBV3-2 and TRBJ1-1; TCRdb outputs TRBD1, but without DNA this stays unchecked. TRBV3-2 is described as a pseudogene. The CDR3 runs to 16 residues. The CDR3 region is CARDPPLKMMNTEAFF.

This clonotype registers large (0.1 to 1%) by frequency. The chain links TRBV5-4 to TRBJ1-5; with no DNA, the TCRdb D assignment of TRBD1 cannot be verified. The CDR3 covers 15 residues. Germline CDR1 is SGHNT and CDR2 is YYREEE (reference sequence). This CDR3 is CASSQGVGSNQPQHF.

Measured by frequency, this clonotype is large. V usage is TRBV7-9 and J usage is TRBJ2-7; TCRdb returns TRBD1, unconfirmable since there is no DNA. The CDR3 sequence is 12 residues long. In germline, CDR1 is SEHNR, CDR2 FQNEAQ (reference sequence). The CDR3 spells CASSALGVEQYF.

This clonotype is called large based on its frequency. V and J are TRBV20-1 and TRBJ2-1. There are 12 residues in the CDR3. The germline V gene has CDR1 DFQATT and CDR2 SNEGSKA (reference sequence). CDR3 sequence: CRADATIDEQFF.